The clone carrying this T cell receptor (beta chain) was seen only a few times. This sample stems from a study of beta chain features in type 1 diabetes. Expressed TCRB transcripts were sequenced because the isolated RNA had all been reverse transcribed beforehand. Profiling relied on immunoSEQ multiplex PCR, and the TCRdb table lists in-frame clones only, not all of them. Counted here are roughly 380,000 clones, roughly a fifth occurring once; the ten biggest clones make up roughly 0.045%. Specimen: naive CD4+ T cells from blood. The sequence was collected from a woman under 30 in good health.

The CDR3 DNA sequence: TGTGCCAGCAGTTTCCTGAGCTCCTACGAGCAGTACTTC. Its protein is CASSFLSSYEQYF. This chain joins TRBV27 and TRBJ2-7; no clear D. The CDR3 totals 13 residues. Germline CDR1 and CDR2: MNHEY and SMNVEV (reference sequence). Trimming cost V 3 bases and J 0 bases, with 6 bases left between them.